Below, 24 T cell receptor beta chains from the same sample are listed, as sequenced in a study of OX40 agonist ivuxolimab in advanced cancers. Library construction relied on the immunoSEQ multiplex PCR assay. TCRdb took over this immuneACCESS table, retaining in-frame rearrangements with V and J assigned. Such tables are incomplete; in checked studies, under half of the missing clones stem from an unresolved V gene, and the remainder is unexplained. The sample table holds 65,000 to 95,000 clones, of which roughly 91% were seen once. The leading ten clones occupy around 6.5% of the sample. The material was CD4+ or CD8+ T cells sorted from blood, obtained in a trial of the OX40 agonist ivuxolimab. Every receptor here comes from an adult with an advanced solid tumor such as melanoma, head and neck, liver or kidney cancer.

V gene TRBV19 combines with J gene TRBJ2-5; unclear D gene. CDR1 is LNHDA and CDR2 is SQIVND in the germline V gene (reference sequence). Between the trimmed V and J ends, which lost 9 bases and 5 bases, there was a span of 10 bases. There are 11 residues in the CDR3. Written as DNA, the CDR3 is TGTGCCAGGTCCGTTGGGGAGACCCAGTACTTC. It specifies CARSVGETQYF.

The chain combines TRBV5-5 with TRBJ1-4, with unresolved D. CDR1 is SGHKS and CDR2 is YYEKEE in the germline V gene (reference sequence). The CDR3 loop spans 13 amino acids. V dropped 6 bases and J dropped 0 bases, with 6 bases sitting between them. Written as DNA, the CDR3 is TGTGCCAGCAAGTTTGCAACTAATGAAAAACTGTTTTTT. It codes for CASKFATNEKLFF.

This clone came up once. The chain carries TRBV9 and TRBJ2-2; D is uncertain. This CDR3 contains 14 residues. V was trimmed by 0 bases and J by 3 bases, leaving 6 bases between them. Looked up from germline, CDR1 is SGDLS and CDR2 is YYNGEE. This CDR3 reads CASSVAGYTGELFF. CDR3 in DNA: TGTGCCAGCAGCGTAGCCGGGTACACCGGGGAGCTGTTTTTT.

The J gene is TRBJ1-1, the V gene TRBV6-1; D possibly corresponds to TRBD1 (6 bases). The CDR3 runs 13 residues. Per the germline V gene, CDR1 is MNHNS and CDR2 is SASEGT. The V end lost 8 bases, the J end lost 7 bases, and 17 bases lay between the germline ends. In DNA, the CDR3 is TGTGCCAGCCTACGTAGGGGGGGAGGTGAAGCTTTCTTT. Protein: CASLRRGGGEAFF.

This clone showed up just once. The gene calls are TRBV7-8 and TRBJ2-5; 10 nucleotides align to TRBD2. Germline loops: CDR1 SGHVS, CDR2 FQNEAQ. Losses at the gene ends were 5 bases for V and 5 bases for J; bases not matched to a gene: 14. The CDR3 totals 17 residues. The CDR3 coding sequence is TGTGCCAGCAGCCCCGGCGGGCTAGCGGGAGTTCTTGAGACCCAGTACTTC. Translation gives CASSPGGLAGVLETQYF.

This clone was picked up one time. This chain uses TRBV7-9 with TRBJ2-1; no clear D. Germline V gene sequence: CDR1 SEHNR, CDR2 FQNEAQ (reference sequence). Trimming removed 4 bases from V and 8 bases from J, with 6 bases in between. There are 11 residues in the CDR3. The CDR3 loop reads CASSSVHEQFF. The CDR3 coding sequence is TGTGCCAGCAGCTCCGTGCATGAGCAGTTCTTC.

The chain uses TRBV19 and TRBJ2-2; 12 bases are shared with TRBD2. After removal of 3 bases from V and 6 bases from J, the junction contained 5 bases not matched to a gene. The CDR3 spans 16 residues. In germline, CDR1 is LNHDA, CDR2 SQIVND (reference sequence). DNA of the CDR3: TGTGCCAGTAGTATTCAGACTAGCGGGGGAGCCGGGGAGCTGTTTTTT. This sequence encodes CASSIQTSGGAGELFF.

The chain has TRBV9 and TRBJ1-3; TRBD1 might be the D (5 bases). Germline lookup yields CDR1 SGDLS and CDR2 YYNGEE. V lost 7 bases and J 0 bases, leaving 11 bases between the germline ends. The CDR3 covers 14 residues. As DNA, the CDR3 is TGTGCCAGCGGTCCAGGGAACTCTGGAAACACCATATATTTT. It is translated as CASGPGNSGNTIYF.

The rearrangement links TRBV6-5 to TRBJ2-1; either TRBD1 or TRBD2 may fit D (5 bases each). The germline V gene has CDR1 MNHEY and CDR2 SVGAGI. CDR3 length: 14 amino acids. V was shortened by 5 bases and J by 4 bases, with 12 bases between the two germline ends. The CDR3 DNA reads as TGTGCCAGCAGTACCGGGGCAGCTTACAATGAGCAGTTCTTC. Translating it yields CASSTGAAYNEQFF.

The chain carries TRBV7-2 and TRBJ2-7, with D possibly being TRBD1 (5 bases). Trimming pared 0 bases from V and 3 bases from J, leaving 12 bases between. Germline V CDR1 and CDR2: SGHTA, FQGNSA. The CDR3 has 15 amino acids. CDR3 DNA sequence: TGTGCCAGCAGCTTAGCGCACAGGAAAGGCTACGAGCAGTACTTC. This gives the protein CASSLAHRKGYEQYF.

The V gene is TRBV5-4, the J gene TRBJ2-5, with 7 bases that match TRBD1. This CDR3 is built from 13 residues. The V gene's germline CDR1 is SGHNT and CDR2 YYREEE (reference sequence). The V gene end was trimmed by 6 bases and the J gene end by 0 bases; junction bases not matched to a gene: 2. The CDR3 sequence: CASKGQNQETQYF. In nucleotides, the CDR3 is TGTGCCAGCAAGGGACAGAACCAAGAGACCCAGTACTTC.

V usage is TRBV5-1 and J usage is TRBJ1-1, with D uncertain. Between the trimmed V and J ends, which lost 0 bases and 0 bases, there was a span of 6 bases. Germline V gene sequence: CDR1 SGHRS, CDR2 YFSETQ. This CDR3 is 14 amino acids long. The CDR3 sequence is CASSLDRVNTEAFF. DNA of the CDR3: TGCGCCAGCAGCTTGGACAGAGTGAACACTGAAGCTTTCTTT.

This clone was found a few times. V gene TRBV9 combines with J gene TRBJ2-3; 8 bases align to TRBD2. The junction had 7 bases not matched to a gene; V was cut back by 4 bases and J by 6 bases. Germline CDR1 SGDLS, CDR2 YYNGEE. The CDR3 sequence is 14 residues long. The CDR3 DNA follows: TGTGCCAGCAGCATGAGCGGGAGTTTGGATACGCAGTATTTT. As protein: CASSMSGSLDTQYF.

The chain is built from TRBV9 and TRBJ1-2; the D gene is possibly TRBD1 (6 bases). V was trimmed by 0 bases and J by 2 bases, leaving 11 bases between them. Germline loops: CDR1 SGDLS, CDR2 YYNGEE. The CDR3 has 15 amino acids. The CDR3 DNA reads TGTGCCAGCAGCGTAGAACCCACAGGGAACTATGGCTACACCTTC. It is translated as CASSVEPTGNYGYTF.

The J gene is TRBJ2-3, the V gene TRBV7-2; 13 nucleotides match TRBD2. Trimming cost V 5 bases and J 6 bases; bases outside gene matches: 5. This CDR3 comprises 15 residues. CDR1 SGHTA and CDR2 FQGNSA come from the germline V gene. The CDR3 here is CASSAQLAGGDTQYF. DNA of the CDR3: TGTGCCAGCAGCGCCCAACTAGCGGGAGGGGATACGCAGTATTTT.

The chain recombines TRBV10-3 with TRBJ1-2, with D hard to call. The germline V and J ends were trimmed by 3 bases and 4 bases, with 15 bases remaining between them. The germline V gene encodes CDR1 ENHRY and CDR2 SYGVKD. CDR3 length equals 15 residues. The CDR3 here is CAISDMIPGSYGYTF. CDR3 DNA: TGTGCCATCAGTGATATGATCCCGGGCTCCTATGGCTACACCTTC.

The chain carries TRBV6-5 and TRBJ2-1; 11 nucleotides align to TRBD2. Germline CDR1 is MNHEY and CDR2 is SVGAGI. With V trimmed by 1 base and J by 6 bases, 2 bases remained unmatched. This CDR3 contains 15 residues. The CDR3 coding sequence is TGTGCCAGCAGTTACTTAGCGGGGGGGCCCAATGAGCAGTTCTTC. It is translated as CASSYLAGGPNEQFF.

CDR3 coding DNA: TGTGCCAGCAGCGGGGACAGGGCGGGCAATCAGCCCCAGCATTTT. This encodes CASSGDRAGNQPQHF. This rearrangement joins TRBV6-5 to TRBJ1-5; 9 bases match TRBD1. The V gene's germline CDR1 is MNHEY and CDR2 SVGAGI. The CDR3 is made up of 15 amino acids. V gave up 6 bases and J gave up 2 bases; unmatched junction bases: 5.

The chain combines TRBV2 with TRBJ2-5; D call uncertain. The CDR3 totals 12 residues. Germline CDR1 SNHLY, CDR2 FYNNEI. Trimming shortened V by 7 bases and J by 5 bases, and 11 bases separated the two germline ends. The CDR3 sequence is CASTPTPETQYF. The CDR3 DNA sequence: TGTGCCAGCACCCCAACCCCCGAGACCCAGTACTTC.

This chain joins TRBV6-5 and TRBJ1-2, with D tentatively TRBD1 (6 bases). Germline CDR1 MNHEY, CDR2 SVGAGI. The CDR3 is 13 amino acids. With 7 bases removed from V and 4 bases from J, the gap between germline ends came to 13 bases. The chain's CDR3 is CASNPTGLYGYTF. The DNA for the CDR3 is TGTGCCAGCAACCCGACAGGCCTCTATGGCTACACCTTC.

The gene calls are TRBV29-1 and TRBJ2-1, with D unclear. The germline V gene encodes CDR1 SQVTM and CDR2 ANQGSEA. This CDR3 is built from 9 residues. V lost 0 bases and J lost 12, with 3 bases in between. The CDR3 nucleotides are TGCAGCGTTGAAGAGGGGCAGTTCTTC. Translating gives CSVEEGQFF.

Only one count was recorded for this clone. The gene calls are TRBV6-5 and TRBJ1-2; no clear D gene. V lost 6 bases, J lost 6 bases, and 14 bases lay in between. CDR1 is MNHEY, CDR2 SVGAGI, per germline. The CDR3 totals 13 residues. For the CDR3, the DNA is TGTGCCAGCAGACTGGCCCTGAGGCATGGCTACACCTTC. It codes for CASRLALRHGYTF.

This sequence joins TRBV19 and TRBJ2-2, with 9 bases aligning to TRBD1. This CDR3 has 14 residues. The germline gives CDR1 LNHDA, CDR2 SQIVND (reference sequence). The J segment lost 5 bases and the V segment lost 8 bases, leaving 6 bases of the junction unmatched. In DNA, the CDR3 is TGTGCCAGTCTGGACAGGGGTGAAACCGGGGAGCTGTTTTTT. Translating gives CASLDRGETGELFF.

This clone was observed a single time. The chain links TRBV30 to TRBJ1-6; D not resolved. The CDR3 is 13 amino acids. Looked up from germline, CDR1 is GTSNPN and CDR2 is SVGIG (reference sequence). V lost 4 bases and J lost 5, with 9 bases in between. The CDR3 loop is CAWTGDNNSPLHF. Here the CDR3 DNA reads TGTGCCTGGACCGGGGATAATAATTCACCCCTCCACTTT.